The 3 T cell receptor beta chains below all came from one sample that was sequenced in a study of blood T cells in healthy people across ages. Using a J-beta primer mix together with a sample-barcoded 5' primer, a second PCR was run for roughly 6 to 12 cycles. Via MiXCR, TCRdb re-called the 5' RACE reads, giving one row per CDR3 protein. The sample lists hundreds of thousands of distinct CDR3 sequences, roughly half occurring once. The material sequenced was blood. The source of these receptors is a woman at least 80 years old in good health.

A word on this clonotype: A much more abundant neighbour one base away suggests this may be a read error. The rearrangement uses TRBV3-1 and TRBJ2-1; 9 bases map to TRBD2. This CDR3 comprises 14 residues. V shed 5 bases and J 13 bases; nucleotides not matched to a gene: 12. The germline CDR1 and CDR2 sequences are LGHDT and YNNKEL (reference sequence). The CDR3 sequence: CASSRGLAKETQFF. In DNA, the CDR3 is TGTGCCAGCAGCAGAGGACTAGCGAAAGAGACCCAGTTCTTC.

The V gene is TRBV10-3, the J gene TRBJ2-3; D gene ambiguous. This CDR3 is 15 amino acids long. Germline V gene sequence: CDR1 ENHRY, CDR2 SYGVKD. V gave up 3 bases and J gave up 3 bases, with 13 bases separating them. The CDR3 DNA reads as TGTGCCATCAGTGACTTGGTACAGAGGACAGATACGCAGTATTTT. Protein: CAISDLVQRTDTQYF.

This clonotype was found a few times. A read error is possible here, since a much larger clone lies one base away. The CDR3 bases are TGCGCCAGCAGCTTGGGCGGGAGGCCATCCTACGAGCAGTACTTC. The encoded protein is CASSLGGRPSYEQYF. This rearrangement joins TRBV5-1 to TRBJ2-7; 8 bases agree with TRBD2. The CDR3 sequence is 15 residues long. V gave up 0 bases and J gave up 1 base; unmatched junction bases: 3. The germline CDR1 and CDR2 sequences are SGHRS and YFSETQ.